This T cell receptor beta chain was retrieved from a study of CD8 T cell repertoires and HIV-1 epitope variants. Study background: Twenty-five autologous and known Gag and Nef epitope variant peptides each stimulated T cells separately. A roughly ten-day culture received IL-2, IL-7 and IL-15 on days 3 and 7. Enriched T cells were co-cultured with equal numbers of autologous T cell-negative antigen-presenting cells.

On the immunoSEQ platform, TCR beta CDR3s were sequenced at survey depth. TCRdb's copy holds only in-frame clones and misses some; the assay was immunoSEQ multiplex PCR. The sample shows roughly 5,200 clones, less than 75% of them seen only once. The germline V gene encodes CDR1 SGHTA and CDR2 FQGTGA. There are 14 residues in the CDR3. Trimming pared 3 bases from V and 8 bases from J, leaving 14 bases between. On this clone itself: Its antigen is unidentified.

Sequenced: cultured CD8+ T cells derived from PBMCs. This clonotype was obtained from a male donor with HIV. The rearrangement links TRBV7-3 to TRBJ2-1; TRBD1 might be the D (5 bases). The CDR3 nucleotides are TGTGCCAGCAGCTTGGGGCTAGTAAGCCATGAGCAGTTCTTC. Its translation: CASSLGLVSHEQFF. The full variable domain, rest sourced from reference TRBV7-3 and TRBJ2-1, is GAGVSQTPSNKVTEKGKYVELRCDPISGHTALYWYRQSLGQGPEFLIYFQGTGAADDSGLPNDRFFAVRPEGSVSTLKIQRTERGDSAVYLCASSLGLVSHEQFFGPGTRLTVL.